The 17 T cell receptor beta chains in this list originate from one sample, sequenced in a study of T cell responses to AZD1222 COVID-19 vaccine. Only in-frame clones appear in the TCRdb table, and some are missing; sequencing was by immunoSEQ multiplex PCR. Of about 150,000 clones in the sample, under 95% were seen once. The starting material was peripheral blood, obtained on day 0 of AZD1222 vaccination. These receptors were collected from an adult in good health.

The rearrangement links TRBV15 to TRBJ1-2, with TRBD1 identical over 8 bases. The junction had 8 bases not matched to a gene; V was cut back by 2 bases and J by 9 bases. The CDR3 totals 14 residues. The V gene's germline CDR1 is LNHNV and CDR2 YYDKDF (reference sequence). DNA for the CDR3: TGTGCCACCAGCAGATTGGGACAGGACATGCGCTACACCTTC. Translating gives CATSRLGQDMRYTF.

DNA of the CDR3: TGTGCCAGCAGCTTGGGGGCGGGTGAGAACACTGAAGCTTTCTTT. It codes for CASSLGAGENTEAFF. The genes are TRBV5-8 and TRBJ1-1; D is uncertain. CDR3 length: 15 residues. Germline V CDR1 and CDR2: SGHTS, YDEGEE. Trimming stripped 0 bases from V and 1 base from J, with 10 bases between. Full variable domain (outside the CDR3, taken from reference TRBV5-8 and TRBJ1-1): EAGVTQSPTHLIKTRGQQATLRCSPISGHTSVYWYQQALGLGLQFLLWYDEGEERNRGNFPPRFSGRQFPNYSSELNVNALELEDSALYLCASSLGAGENTEAFFGQGTRLTVV.

The chain couples TRBV20-1 to TRBJ1-1, with D tentatively TRBD1 (5 bases). The V end lost 3 bases, the J end lost 0 bases, and 8 bases lay between the germline ends. CDR1 is DFQATT and CDR2 is SNEGSKA in the germline V gene (reference sequence). The CDR3 has 13 residues. The CDR3 region is CSASRGLNTEAFF. The CDR3 DNA follows: TGCAGTGCTAGTAGGGGTTTGAACACTGAAGCTTTCTTT.

The genes are TRBV29-1 and TRBJ1-1; TRBD1 agrees at 10 bases. Germline CDR1 and CDR2: SQVTM and ANQGSEA. V trimming: 5 bases; J trimming: 11 bases; junction bases outside the gene matches: 11. The length of the CDR3 is 13 residues. The CDR3 DNA follows: TGCAGCGTTAAAGGACAGGGGGATATCGAGGCTTTCTTT. It codes for CSVKGQGDIEAFF.

CDR3 loop: CASSQGTGLVYEQFF. Written as DNA, the CDR3 is TGTGCCAGCAGCCAGGGGACAGGGTTGGTCTATGAGCAGTTCTTC. V is TRBV14 and J is TRBJ2-1; 9 nucleotides agree with TRBD1. Germline CDR1 and CDR2: SGHDN and FVKESK. Germline trimming cut 3 bases from V and 8 bases from J; bases unmatched to any gene: 8. The CDR3 has 15 amino acids.

CDR3 region: CASSRGREQYF. CDR3 DNA sequence: TGTGCCAGCAGCCGAGGGCGCGAGCAGTACTTC. The chain employs TRBV6-5 and TRBJ2-7; D may be TRBD2 (5 bases). The CDR3 extends over 11 amino acids. Germline V CDR1 and CDR2: MNHEY, SVGAGI. The V end was cut by 6 bases, the J end by 6 bases, with 9 bases between.

This chain uses TRBV5-1 with TRBJ2-1; D call uncertain. Germline CDR1 and CDR2: SGHRS and YFSETQ. The CDR3 length is 11 residues. The V end was cut by 1 base, the J end by 9 bases, with 5 bases between. The chain's CDR3 is CASSLSFEQFF. The CDR3 nucleotides are TGCGCCAGCAGCTTGTCTTTTGAGCAGTTCTTC.

The rearrangement joins TRBV18 to TRBJ2-3; D call uncertain. Germline V lookup: CDR1 KGHSH, CDR2 LQKENI. V gave up 3 bases and J gave up 0 bases, with 7 bases separating them. The CDR3 is made up of 14 amino acids. CDR3 amino acids: CASSPRISTDTQYF. CDR3 sequence (DNA): TGTGCCAGCTCACCGCGGATTAGCACAGATACGCAGTATTTT.

This chain connects TRBV2 to TRBJ1-3, with TRBD1 as a possible D gene (6 bases). V gave up 1 base and J gave up 0 bases, with 10 bases separating them. CDR3 length: 16 amino acids. Germline CDR1 reads SNHLY; CDR2 reads FYNNEI. This chain's CDR3 is CASSEEGGYSGNTIYF. CDR3 coding DNA: TGTGCCAGCAGTGAAGAGGGGGGGTACTCTGGAAACACCATATATTTT.

The chain recombines TRBV18 with TRBJ2-3, with 7 bases lining up with TRBD2. The V gene end was trimmed by 2 bases and the J gene end by 1 base; junction bases not matched to a gene: 6. This CDR3 is 16 amino acids long. From germline, CDR1 is KGHSH and CDR2 LQKENI. The CDR3 DNA reads as TGTGCCAGCTCACCATCCCCGGGGAGGGGCACAGATACGCAGTATTTT. Translating gives CASSPSPGRGTDTQYF.

This clone was seen a single time. The chain has TRBV28 and TRBJ2-7, with D possibly matching TRBD2 (7 bases). Germline V gene lookup returns CDR1 MDHEN and CDR2 SYDVKM. V was trimmed by 6 bases and J by 3 bases, leaving 12 bases between them. The CDR3 runs to 13 residues. The CDR3 region is CASSGGPLYEQYF. In DNA form, the CDR3 reads TGTGCCAGCAGCGGGGGGCCCCTCTACGAGCAGTACTTC.

By share, this clone counts as medium-sized. The J gene is TRBJ1-4, the V gene TRBV15, with D perhaps TRBD1 (6 bases). The germline gives CDR1 LNHNV, CDR2 YYDKDF (reference sequence). V lost 1 base to trimming and J lost 7 bases, with 13 bases between them. This CDR3 region has 15 residues. CDR3 region: CATSRVGGATEKLFF. CDR3 DNA sequence: TGTGCCACCAGCAGAGTCGGGGGGGCGACTGAAAAACTGTTTTTT.

V is TRBV10-3 and J is TRBJ2-7; 13 nucleotides agree with TRBD2. The CDR3 covers 15 residues. Germline V gene data show CDR1 as ENHRY and CDR2 as SYGVKD. J lost 4 bases, V lost 4 bases, and 4 bases had no gene match. This chain's CDR3 is CAISGTSGGAYEQYF. The CDR3, as DNA: TGTGCCATCAGTGGGACTAGCGGGGGTGCTTACGAGCAGTACTTC.

V gene TRBV24-1 combines with J gene TRBJ1-1; no reliable D call. Germline CDR1 KGHDR, CDR2 SFDVKD. This CDR3 region has 15 residues. V shed 4 bases and J shed 1 base, with 12 bases lying between them. Here the CDR3 DNA reads TGTGCCACCAGTGACCCGCAGTGGAAGAACACTGAAGCTTTCTTT. It translates to CATSDPQWKNTEAFF.

The chain carries TRBV5-1 and TRBJ2-2, with TRBD2 matching 9 bases. This CDR3 has 15 residues. With V trimmed by 2 bases and J by 5 bases, 4 bases remained unmatched. Germline loops: CDR1 SGHRS, CDR2 YFSETQ. This CDR3 reads CASSFGLAGTGELFF. For the CDR3, the DNA is TGCGCCAGCAGCTTCGGGCTAGCGGGGACCGGGGAGCTGTTTTTT.

This chain uses TRBV15 with TRBJ2-3; D gene unclear. Germline V gene data show CDR1 as LNHNV and CDR2 as YYDKDF (reference sequence). V dropped 3 bases and J dropped 2 bases, with 3 bases sitting between them. The CDR3 is 12 amino acids. CDR3 coding DNA: TGTGCCACCAGCAGGAACACAGATACGCAGTATTTT. Translation gives CATSRNTDTQYF.

The J gene is TRBJ2-3, the V gene TRBV4-1; D possibly matches TRBD1 or TRBD2 (6 bases each). Germline CDR1 reads MGHRA; CDR2 reads YSYEKL. V was shortened by 3 bases and J by 0 bases, with 16 bases between the two germline ends. This CDR3 is built from 17 residues. The chain's CDR3 is CASSQLRGVISTDTQYF. The CDR3 bases are TGCGCCAGCAGCCAGTTAAGGGGGGTAATTAGCACAGATACGCAGTATTTT.